These 8 T cell receptor beta chains were sequenced from one sample in a study of T cells in tuberculosis. This table comes from immunoSEQ multiplex PCR, and its TCRdb copy is limited to in-frame clones, with some not included. The sample lists about 49,000 clones; about 96% were seen once. Noted time point: new active TB diagnosis, blood taken before or within 7 days of starting treatment. Specimen: PBMCs, collected at tuberculosis diagnosis. These receptors were taken from an adult with tuberculosis.

The V gene is TRBV30, the J gene TRBJ2-7, with 10 bases identical to TRBD2. This CDR3 has 17 amino acids. The germline CDR1 and CDR2 sequences are GTSNPN and SVGIG (reference sequence). After removal of 2 bases from V and 2 bases from J, the junction contained 12 bases not matched to a gene. The CDR3 here is CAWSPMSWTSGTYEQYF. In nucleotides, the CDR3 is TGTGCCTGGAGTCCAATGAGTTGGACTAGCGGCACCTACGAGCAGTACTTC.

The chain recombines TRBV13 with TRBJ2-2, with 8 bases that match TRBD1. The V and J ends lost 5 bases and 8 bases, in that order; junction bases with no gene match: 13. Germline CDR1 and CDR2: PRHDT and FYEKMQ (reference sequence). The CDR3 is 16 residues long. CDR3 DNA: TGTGCCAGCAGCCCCAGGGGGCCTGGGGTGTCGGGGGAGCTGTTTTTT. Translating gives CASSPRGPGVSGELFF.

The CDR3 loop reads CASSYQGPTEAFF. CDR3 DNA: TGTGCCAGCAGTTACCAGGGCCCGACTGAAGCTTTCTTT. The rearrangement uses TRBV6-5 and TRBJ1-1, with D possibly being TRBD1 (5 bases). Germline CDR1 MNHEY, CDR2 SVGAGI. CDR3 length: 13 residues. The germline V and J ends were trimmed by 2 bases and 5 bases, with 9 bases remaining between them.

The rearrangement joins TRBV5-1 to TRBJ1-2, with TRBD1 identical over 10 bases. The germline gives CDR1 SGHRS, CDR2 YFSETQ. The V gene end was trimmed by 5 bases and the J gene end by 7 bases; junction bases not matched to a gene: 11. The CDR3 covers 15 residues. The CDR3 here is CASREGQGTFSGYTF. CDR3 sequence (DNA): TGCGCCAGCAGGGAGGGACAGGGGACATTTTCTGGCTACACCTTC.

The chain carries TRBV5-4 and TRBJ1-1; D is ambiguous. Trimming cost V 3 bases and J 1 base, with 16 bases left between them. The CDR3 spans 16 residues. Germline V lookup: CDR1 SGHNT, CDR2 YYREEE (reference sequence). CDR3 sequence: CASSSWAGQSNTEAFF. The CDR3 bases are TGTGCCAGCAGCTCCTGGGCAGGCCAATCGAACACTGAAGCTTTCTTT.

In DNA form, the CDR3 reads TGTGCCAGTAGTAGTAGCGGGAGCAGCACAGATACGCAGTATTTT. The encoded protein is CASSSSGSSTDTQYF. The V and J genes are TRBV19 and TRBJ2-3; 9 nucleotides line up with TRBD2. Germline V gene sequence: CDR1 LNHDA, CDR2 SQIVND (reference sequence). The length of the CDR3 is 15 residues. V lost 4 bases and J lost 0; bases outside the gene matches: 2.

The V and J genes are TRBV28 and TRBJ2-3; D is uncertain. Germline V gene sequence: CDR1 MDHEN, CDR2 SYDVKM. The CDR3 spans 15 residues. The V end was cut by 5 bases, the J end by 0 bases, with 12 bases between. The CDR3 DNA follows: TGTGCCAGCAGTGCCGCAACTTTTAGCACAGATACGCAGTATTTT. This sequence encodes CASSAATFSTDTQYF.

The chain joins TRBV30 to TRBJ2-2, with TRBD2 identical over 8 bases. Germline CDR1 is GTSNPN and CDR2 is SVGIG (reference sequence). The J segment lost 9 bases and the V segment lost 0 bases, leaving 15 bases of the junction unmatched. This CDR3 is 17 amino acids long. The DNA of the CDR3 is TGTGCCTGGAGTGTACTAGGGGGAGGCGGGAGGAACCGGGAGCTGTTTTTT. As protein: CAWSVLGGGGRNRELFF. Full variable domain (outside the CDR3, taken from reference TRBV30 and TRBJ2-2): SQTIHQWPATLVQPVGSPLSLECTVEGTSNPNLYWYRQAAGRGLQLLFYSVGIGQISSEVPQNLSASRPQDRQFILSSKKLLLSDSGFYLCAWSVLGGGGRNRELFFGEGSRLTVL.